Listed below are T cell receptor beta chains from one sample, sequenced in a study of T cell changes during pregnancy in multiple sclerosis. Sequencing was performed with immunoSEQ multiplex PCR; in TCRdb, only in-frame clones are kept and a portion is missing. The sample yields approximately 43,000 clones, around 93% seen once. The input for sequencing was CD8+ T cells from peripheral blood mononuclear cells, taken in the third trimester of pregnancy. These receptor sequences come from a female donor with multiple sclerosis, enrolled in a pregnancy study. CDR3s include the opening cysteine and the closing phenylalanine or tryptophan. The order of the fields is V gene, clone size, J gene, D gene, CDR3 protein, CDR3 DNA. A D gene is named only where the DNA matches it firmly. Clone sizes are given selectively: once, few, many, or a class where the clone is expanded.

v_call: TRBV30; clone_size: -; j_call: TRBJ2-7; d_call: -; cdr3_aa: CAWRQPGTLYEQYF; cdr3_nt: TGTGCCTGGAGACAACCCGGGACATTATACGAGCAGTACTTC
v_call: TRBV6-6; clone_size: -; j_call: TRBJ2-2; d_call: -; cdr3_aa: CASSSYRATGELFF; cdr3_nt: TGTGCCAGCAGCTCCTACAGGGCCACCGGGGAGCTGTTTTTT
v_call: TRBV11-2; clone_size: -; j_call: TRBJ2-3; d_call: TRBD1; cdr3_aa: CASSAPGQGHIDTQYF; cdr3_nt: TGTGCCAGCAGCGCTCCGGGACAGGGACATATTGATACGCAGTATTTT
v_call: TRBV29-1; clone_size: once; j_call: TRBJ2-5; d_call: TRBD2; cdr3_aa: CSVEDYSGRAGETQYF; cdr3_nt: TGCAGCGTTGAAGATTATAGCGGGAGGGCCGGGGAGACCCAGTACTTC
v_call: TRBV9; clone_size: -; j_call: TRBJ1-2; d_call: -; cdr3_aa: CASSVGVGLYHEGYTF; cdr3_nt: TGTGCCAGCAGCGTAGGAGTCGGACTCTACCACGAGGGCTACACCTTC
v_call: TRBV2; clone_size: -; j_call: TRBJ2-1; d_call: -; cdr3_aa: CASIEVPTYNEQFF; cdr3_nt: TGTGCCAGCATAGAGGTCCCCACCTACAATGAGCAGTTCTTC
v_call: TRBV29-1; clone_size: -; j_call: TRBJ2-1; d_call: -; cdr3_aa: CSVGARNEQFF; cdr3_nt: TGCAGCGTTGGAGCCCGAAATGAGCAGTTCTTC
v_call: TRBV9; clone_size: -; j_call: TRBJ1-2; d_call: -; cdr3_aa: CASSDEGVYGYTF; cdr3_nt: TGTGCCAGCAGCGATGAGGGAGTCTATGGCTACACCTTC
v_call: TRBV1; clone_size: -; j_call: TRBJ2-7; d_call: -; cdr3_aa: CTSSQAGQGKKYEQYF; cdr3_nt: TGCACCAGCAGCCAAGCTGGACAGGGTAAGAAGTACGAGCAGTACTTC
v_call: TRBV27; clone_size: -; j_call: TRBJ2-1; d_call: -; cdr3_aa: CASSTNWEQFF; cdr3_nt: TGTGCCAGCAGTACCAACTGGGAGCAGTTCTTC
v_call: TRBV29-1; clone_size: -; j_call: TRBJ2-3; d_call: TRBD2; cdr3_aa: CSVEDNELAGGRSTDTQYF; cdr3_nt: TGCAGCGTTGAAGACAACGAGCTAGCGGGAGGCCGATCCACAGATACGCAGTATTTT
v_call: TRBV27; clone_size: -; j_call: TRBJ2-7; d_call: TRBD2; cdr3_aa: CASSPTAMTSGSYEQYF; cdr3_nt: TGTGCCAGCAGCCCCACCGCCATGACTAGCGGTTCCTACGAGCAGTACTTC
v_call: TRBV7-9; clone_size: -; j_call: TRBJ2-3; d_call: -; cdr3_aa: CASSLRGGTDTQYF; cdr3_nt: TGTGCCAGCAGCTTACGGGGTGGCACAGATACGCAGTATTTT
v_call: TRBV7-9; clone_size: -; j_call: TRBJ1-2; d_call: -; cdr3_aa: CASSPVPRDGYTF; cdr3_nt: TGTGCCAGCAGCCCGGTCCCGAGGGATGGCTACACCTTC
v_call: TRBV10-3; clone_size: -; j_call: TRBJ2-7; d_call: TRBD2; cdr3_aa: CAISESPTSGRSYEQYF; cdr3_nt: TGTGCCATCAGTGAATCGCCGACTAGCGGGAGATCCTACGAGCAGTACTTC
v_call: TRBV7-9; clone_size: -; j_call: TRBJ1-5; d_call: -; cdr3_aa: CASSLGGGNQPQHF; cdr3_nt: TGTGCCAGCAGCTTAGGAGGTGGCAATCAGCCCCAGCATTTT
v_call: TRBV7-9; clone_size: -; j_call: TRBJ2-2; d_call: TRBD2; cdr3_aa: CASSFSGRTGELFF; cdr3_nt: TGTGCCAGCAGCTTTAGCGGGAGAACCGGGGAGCTGTTTTTT
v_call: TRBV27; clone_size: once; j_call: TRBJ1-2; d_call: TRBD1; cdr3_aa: CASSPGQGFNYGYTF; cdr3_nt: TGTGCCAGCAGCCCGGGACAGGGGTTTAACTATGGCTACACCTTC
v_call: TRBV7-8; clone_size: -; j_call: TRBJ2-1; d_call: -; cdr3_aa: CASSLVQVRGNEQFF; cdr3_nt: TGTGCCAGCAGCTTAGTTCAGGTTAGGGGGAATGAGCAGTTCTTC
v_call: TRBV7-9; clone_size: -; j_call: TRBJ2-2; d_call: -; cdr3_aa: CAHQGPPTGELFF; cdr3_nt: TGTGCCCACCAGGGTCCGCCAACCGGGGAGCTGTTTTTT
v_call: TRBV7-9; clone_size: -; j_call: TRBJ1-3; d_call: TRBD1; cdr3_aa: CASSRTGGSGNTIYF; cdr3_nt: TGTGCCAGCAGCCGGACAGGGGGCTCTGGAAACACCATATATTTT
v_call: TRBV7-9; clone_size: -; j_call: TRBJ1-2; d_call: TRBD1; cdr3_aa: CASSLIGTGLNYGYTF; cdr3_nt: TGTGCCAGCAGCTTAATAGGGACAGGACTTAACTATGGCTACACCTTC
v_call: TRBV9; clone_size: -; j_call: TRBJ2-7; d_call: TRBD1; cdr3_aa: CASSLGQASYEQYF; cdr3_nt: TGTGCCAGCAGCCTGGGACAGGCTAGCTACGAGCAGTACTTC
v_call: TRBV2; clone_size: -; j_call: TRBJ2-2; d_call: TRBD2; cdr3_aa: CASLGAGGTSGSRNTGELFF; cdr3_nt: TGTGCCAGCCTTGGGGCCGGGGGGACTAGCGGGAGTCGGAACACCGGGGAGCTGTTTTTT
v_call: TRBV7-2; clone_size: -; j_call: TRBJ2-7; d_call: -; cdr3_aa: CASSPGLALGYEQYF; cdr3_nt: TGTGCCAGCAGCCCCGGACTCGCTTTAGGCTACGAGCAGTACTTC
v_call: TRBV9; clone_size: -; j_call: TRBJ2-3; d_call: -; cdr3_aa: CASSVRGGGPTDTQYF; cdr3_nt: TGTGCCAGCAGCGTGCGAGGGGGAGGGCCGACAGATACGCAGTATTTT
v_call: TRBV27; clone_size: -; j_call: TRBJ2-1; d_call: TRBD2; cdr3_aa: CASSLMAGAYNEQFF; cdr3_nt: TGTGCCAGCAGTTTGATGGCGGGAGCCTACAATGAGCAGTTCTTC
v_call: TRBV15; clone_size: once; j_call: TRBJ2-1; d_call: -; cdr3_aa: CATSRASTGIDEQFF; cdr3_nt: TGTGCCACCAGCAGAGCATCCACAGGGATCGATGAGCAGTTCTTC
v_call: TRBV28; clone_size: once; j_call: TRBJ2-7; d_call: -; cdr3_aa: CASSLRGGPYEQYF; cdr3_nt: TGTGCCAGCAGCCTGAGGGGGGGGCCCTACGAGCAGTACTTC
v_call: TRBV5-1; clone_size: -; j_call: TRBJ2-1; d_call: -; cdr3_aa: CASSLEQYNEQFF; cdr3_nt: TGCGCCAGCAGCTTGGAACAATACAATGAGCAGTTCTTC
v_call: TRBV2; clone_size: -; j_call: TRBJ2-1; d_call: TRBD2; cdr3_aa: CASTPSGNEQFF; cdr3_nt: TGTGCCAGCACGCCTAGCGGTAATGAGCAGTTCTTC
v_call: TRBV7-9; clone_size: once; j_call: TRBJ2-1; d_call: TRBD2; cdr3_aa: CASSLAPTLAEPLNEQFF; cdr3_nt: TGTGCCAGCAGCTTAGCACCAACACTAGCGGAACCACTCAATGAGCAGTTCTTC
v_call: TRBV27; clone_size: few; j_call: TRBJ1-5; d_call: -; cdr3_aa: CASSDINQPQHF; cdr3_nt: TGTGCCAGCAGTGACATCAATCAGCCCCAGCATTTT